This record covers a single T cell receptor (beta chain). Here immunoSEQ multiplex PCR was the method, and the copy in TCRdb shows in-frame clones only, minus some. Of roughly 150,000 clones in the sample, 80% to 90% were seen once. These data are taken from a study of blood T cell repertoires in COVID-19. Background on the study: PBMCs, B-cell-depleted T cells, or T cells provided the cDNA or gDNA that made up the material.

CDR3 length: 12 amino acids. J gave up 7 bases and V 7 bases, and 4 bases lay outside the gene matches. Germline values: CDR1 SGHRS, CDR2 YFSETQ. The chain links TRBV5-1 to TRBJ2-7; 11 bases line up with TRBD1. The sequenced material came from peripheral blood. This receptor was taken from a woman in her seventies who had recovered from COVID-19. As DNA, the CDR3 is TGCGCCAGCCGGGACAGGGGGTATGAGCAGTACTTC. It is translated as CASRDRGYEQYF. Together with reference TRBV5-1 and TRBJ2-7, the CDR3 gives the full variable domain: KAGVTQTPRYLIKTRGQQVTLSCSPISGHRSVSWYQQTPGQGLQFLFEYFSETQRNKGNFPGRFSGRQFSNSRSEMNVSTLELGDSALYLCASRDRGYEQYFGPGTRLTVT.